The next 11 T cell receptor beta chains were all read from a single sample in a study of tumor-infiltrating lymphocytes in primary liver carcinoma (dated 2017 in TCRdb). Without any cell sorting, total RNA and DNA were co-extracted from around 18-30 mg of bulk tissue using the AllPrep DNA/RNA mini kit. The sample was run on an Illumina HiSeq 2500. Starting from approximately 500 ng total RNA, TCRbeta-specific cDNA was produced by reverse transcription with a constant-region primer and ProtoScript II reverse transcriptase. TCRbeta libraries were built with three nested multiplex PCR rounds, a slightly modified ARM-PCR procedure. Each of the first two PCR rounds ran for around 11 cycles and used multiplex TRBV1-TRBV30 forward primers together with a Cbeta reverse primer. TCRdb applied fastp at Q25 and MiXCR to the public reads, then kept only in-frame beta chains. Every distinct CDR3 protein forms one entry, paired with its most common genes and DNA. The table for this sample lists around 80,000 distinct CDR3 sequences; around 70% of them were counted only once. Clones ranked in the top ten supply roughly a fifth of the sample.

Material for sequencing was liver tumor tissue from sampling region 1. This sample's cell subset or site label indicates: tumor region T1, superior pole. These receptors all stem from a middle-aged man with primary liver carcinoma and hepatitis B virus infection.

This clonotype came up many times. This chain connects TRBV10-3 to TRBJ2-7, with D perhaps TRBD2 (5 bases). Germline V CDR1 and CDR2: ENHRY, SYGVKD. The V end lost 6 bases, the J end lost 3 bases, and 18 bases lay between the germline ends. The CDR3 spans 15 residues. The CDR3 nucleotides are TGTGCCATCAGCCGATATTTTGAGCGGAACTACGAGCAGTACTTC. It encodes CAISRYFERNYEQYF.

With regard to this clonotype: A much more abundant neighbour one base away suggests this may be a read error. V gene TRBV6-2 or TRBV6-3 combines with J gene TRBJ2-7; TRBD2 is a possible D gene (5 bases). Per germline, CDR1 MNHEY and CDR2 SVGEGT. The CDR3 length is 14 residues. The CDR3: CVSSYEAGPYEQYF. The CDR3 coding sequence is TGTGTCAGCAGTTACGAGGCGGGCCCCTACGAGCAGTACTTC.

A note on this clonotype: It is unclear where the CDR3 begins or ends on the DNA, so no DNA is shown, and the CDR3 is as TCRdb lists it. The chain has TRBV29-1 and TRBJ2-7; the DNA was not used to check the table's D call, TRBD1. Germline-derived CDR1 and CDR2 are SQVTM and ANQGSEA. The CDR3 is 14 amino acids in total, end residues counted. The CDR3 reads CRVVGWGSSYEQCF.

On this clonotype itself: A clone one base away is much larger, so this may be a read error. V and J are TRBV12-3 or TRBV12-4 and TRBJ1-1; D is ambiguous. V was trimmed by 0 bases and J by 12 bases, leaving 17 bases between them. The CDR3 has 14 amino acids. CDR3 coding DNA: TGTGCCAGCAGTTTAGCGCACGGCGATGCGGAAACTTTCTTT. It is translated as CASSLAHGDAETFF.

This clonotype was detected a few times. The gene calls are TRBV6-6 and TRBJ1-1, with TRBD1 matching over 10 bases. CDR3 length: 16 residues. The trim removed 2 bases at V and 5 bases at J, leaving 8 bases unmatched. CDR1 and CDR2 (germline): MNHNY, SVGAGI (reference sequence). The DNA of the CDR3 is TGTGCCAGCAGTTACGAGGACAGGGGGTTTGAAACTGAAGCTTTCTTT. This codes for CASSYEDRGFETEAFF.

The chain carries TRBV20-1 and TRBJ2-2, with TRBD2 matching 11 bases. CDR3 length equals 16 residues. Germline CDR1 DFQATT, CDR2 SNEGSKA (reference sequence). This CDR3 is CPGQGFRLAGTGELFF. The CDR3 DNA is TGCCCAGGGCAGGGGTTCCGACTAGCGGGGACCGGGGAGCTGTTTTTT.

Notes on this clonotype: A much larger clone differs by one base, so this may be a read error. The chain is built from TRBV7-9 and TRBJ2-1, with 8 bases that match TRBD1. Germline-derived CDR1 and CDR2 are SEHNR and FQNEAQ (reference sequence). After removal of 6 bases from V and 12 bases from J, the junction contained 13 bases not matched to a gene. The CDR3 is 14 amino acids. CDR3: CASRSGTGGGGQFF. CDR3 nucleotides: TGTGCCAGCAGATCCGGGACAGGCGGCGGAGGGCAGTTCTTC.

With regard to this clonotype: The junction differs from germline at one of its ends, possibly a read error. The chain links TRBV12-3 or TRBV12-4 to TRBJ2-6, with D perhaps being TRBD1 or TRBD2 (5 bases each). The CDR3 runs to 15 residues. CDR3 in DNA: TGCGTCAGCAGTTTTGAGAGGGCTGGGGCCAACGTCCTGACTTTT. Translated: CVSSFERAGANVLTF.

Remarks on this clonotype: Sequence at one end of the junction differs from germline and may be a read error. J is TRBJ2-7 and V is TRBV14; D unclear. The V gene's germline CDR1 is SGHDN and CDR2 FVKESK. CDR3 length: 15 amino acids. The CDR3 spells CVSSQDRVRTYEQYF. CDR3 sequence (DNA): TGTGTCAGCAGTCAAGATCGGGTCAGAACCTACGAGCAGTACTTC.

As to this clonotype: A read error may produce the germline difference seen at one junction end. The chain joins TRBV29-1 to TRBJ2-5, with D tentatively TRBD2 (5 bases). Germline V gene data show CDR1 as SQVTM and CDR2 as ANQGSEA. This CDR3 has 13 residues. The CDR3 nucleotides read TGCAGCGTTGATGGGAGCGCCGCTGAGATCCAGTACTTC. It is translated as CSVDGSAAEIQYF. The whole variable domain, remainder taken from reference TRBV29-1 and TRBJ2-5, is SAVISQKPSRDICQRGTSLTIQCQVDSQVTMMFWYRQQPGQSLTLIATANQGSEATYESGFVIDKFPISRPNLTFSTLTVSNMSPEDSSIYLCSVDGSAAEIQYFGPGTRLLVL.

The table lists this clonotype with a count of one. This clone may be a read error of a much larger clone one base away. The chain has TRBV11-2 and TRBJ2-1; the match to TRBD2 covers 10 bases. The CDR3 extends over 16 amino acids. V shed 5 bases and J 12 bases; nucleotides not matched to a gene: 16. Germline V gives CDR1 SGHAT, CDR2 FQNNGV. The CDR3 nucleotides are TGTGCCAGCAGCCCGCGCCCCAGCGGGAGGGTCTATGGGCAGTTCTTC. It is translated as CASSPRPSGRVYGQFF.